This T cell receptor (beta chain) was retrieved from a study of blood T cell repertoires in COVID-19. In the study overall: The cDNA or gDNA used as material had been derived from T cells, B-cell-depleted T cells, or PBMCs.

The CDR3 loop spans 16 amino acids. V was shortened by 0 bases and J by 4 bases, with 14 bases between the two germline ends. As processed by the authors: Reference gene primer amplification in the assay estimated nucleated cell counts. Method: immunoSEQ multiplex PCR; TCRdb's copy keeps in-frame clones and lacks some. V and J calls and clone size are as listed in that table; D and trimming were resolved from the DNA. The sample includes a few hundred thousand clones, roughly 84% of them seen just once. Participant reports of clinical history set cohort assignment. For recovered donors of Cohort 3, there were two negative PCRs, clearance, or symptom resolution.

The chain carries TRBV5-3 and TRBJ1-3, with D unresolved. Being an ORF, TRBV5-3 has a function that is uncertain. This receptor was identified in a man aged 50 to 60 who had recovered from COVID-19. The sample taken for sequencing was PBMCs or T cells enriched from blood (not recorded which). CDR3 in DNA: TGTGCCAGAAGCTTGGTCTGCCGTCCGAGAGGAAACACCATATATTTT. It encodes CARSLVCRPRGNTIYF.